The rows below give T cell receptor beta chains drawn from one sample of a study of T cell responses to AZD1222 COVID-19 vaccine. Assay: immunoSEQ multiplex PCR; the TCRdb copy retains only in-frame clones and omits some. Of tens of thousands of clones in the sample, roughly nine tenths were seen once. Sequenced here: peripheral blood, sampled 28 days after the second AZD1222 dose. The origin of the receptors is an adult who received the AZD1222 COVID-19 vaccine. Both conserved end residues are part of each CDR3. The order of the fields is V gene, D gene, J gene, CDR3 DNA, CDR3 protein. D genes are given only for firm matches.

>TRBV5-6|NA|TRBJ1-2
TGTGCCAGCAGCTTTACCTATGGCTACACCTTC
CASSFTYGYTF
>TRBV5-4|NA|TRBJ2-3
TGTGCCAGCAGCTTGGGTGGCGCTCTTAGCACAGATACGCAGTATTTT
CASSLGGALSTDTQYF
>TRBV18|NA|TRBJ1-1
TGTGCCAGCTCTTCTGGCTGGGGGGAGCTATCTGAAGCTTTCTTT
CASSSGWGELSEAFF
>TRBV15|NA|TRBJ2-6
TGTGCCACCAGCCCACGGATCTCTGGGGCCAACGTCCTGACTTTC
CATSPRISGANVLTF
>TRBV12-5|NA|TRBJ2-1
TGTGCTAGTGCTCTCGACAATGAGCAGTTCTTC
CASALDNEQFF
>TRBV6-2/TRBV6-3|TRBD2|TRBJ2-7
TGTGCCAGCAGCCCCGGGACTAGCGGGGGTTACGAGCAGTACTTC
CASSPGTSGGYEQYF
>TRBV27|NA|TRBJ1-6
TGTGCCAGCAGTTTTTCCGGACAAGACCTTCCCTATAATTCACCCCTCCACTTT
CASSFSGQDLPYNSPLHF
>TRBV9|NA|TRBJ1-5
TGTGCCAGCAGCGTAGGTCCCGGCAATCAGCCCCAGCATTTT
CASSVGPGNQPQHF
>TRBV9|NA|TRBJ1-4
TGTGCCAGCAGCGTAGGTCGCCCTCCCGAAAAACTGTTTTTT
CASSVGRPPEKLFF
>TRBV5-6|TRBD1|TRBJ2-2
TGTGCCAGCAGCTCCCCGGGACAGGGGCCCATGGGGGTTACCGGGGAGCTGTTTTTT
CASSSPGQGPMGVTGELFF